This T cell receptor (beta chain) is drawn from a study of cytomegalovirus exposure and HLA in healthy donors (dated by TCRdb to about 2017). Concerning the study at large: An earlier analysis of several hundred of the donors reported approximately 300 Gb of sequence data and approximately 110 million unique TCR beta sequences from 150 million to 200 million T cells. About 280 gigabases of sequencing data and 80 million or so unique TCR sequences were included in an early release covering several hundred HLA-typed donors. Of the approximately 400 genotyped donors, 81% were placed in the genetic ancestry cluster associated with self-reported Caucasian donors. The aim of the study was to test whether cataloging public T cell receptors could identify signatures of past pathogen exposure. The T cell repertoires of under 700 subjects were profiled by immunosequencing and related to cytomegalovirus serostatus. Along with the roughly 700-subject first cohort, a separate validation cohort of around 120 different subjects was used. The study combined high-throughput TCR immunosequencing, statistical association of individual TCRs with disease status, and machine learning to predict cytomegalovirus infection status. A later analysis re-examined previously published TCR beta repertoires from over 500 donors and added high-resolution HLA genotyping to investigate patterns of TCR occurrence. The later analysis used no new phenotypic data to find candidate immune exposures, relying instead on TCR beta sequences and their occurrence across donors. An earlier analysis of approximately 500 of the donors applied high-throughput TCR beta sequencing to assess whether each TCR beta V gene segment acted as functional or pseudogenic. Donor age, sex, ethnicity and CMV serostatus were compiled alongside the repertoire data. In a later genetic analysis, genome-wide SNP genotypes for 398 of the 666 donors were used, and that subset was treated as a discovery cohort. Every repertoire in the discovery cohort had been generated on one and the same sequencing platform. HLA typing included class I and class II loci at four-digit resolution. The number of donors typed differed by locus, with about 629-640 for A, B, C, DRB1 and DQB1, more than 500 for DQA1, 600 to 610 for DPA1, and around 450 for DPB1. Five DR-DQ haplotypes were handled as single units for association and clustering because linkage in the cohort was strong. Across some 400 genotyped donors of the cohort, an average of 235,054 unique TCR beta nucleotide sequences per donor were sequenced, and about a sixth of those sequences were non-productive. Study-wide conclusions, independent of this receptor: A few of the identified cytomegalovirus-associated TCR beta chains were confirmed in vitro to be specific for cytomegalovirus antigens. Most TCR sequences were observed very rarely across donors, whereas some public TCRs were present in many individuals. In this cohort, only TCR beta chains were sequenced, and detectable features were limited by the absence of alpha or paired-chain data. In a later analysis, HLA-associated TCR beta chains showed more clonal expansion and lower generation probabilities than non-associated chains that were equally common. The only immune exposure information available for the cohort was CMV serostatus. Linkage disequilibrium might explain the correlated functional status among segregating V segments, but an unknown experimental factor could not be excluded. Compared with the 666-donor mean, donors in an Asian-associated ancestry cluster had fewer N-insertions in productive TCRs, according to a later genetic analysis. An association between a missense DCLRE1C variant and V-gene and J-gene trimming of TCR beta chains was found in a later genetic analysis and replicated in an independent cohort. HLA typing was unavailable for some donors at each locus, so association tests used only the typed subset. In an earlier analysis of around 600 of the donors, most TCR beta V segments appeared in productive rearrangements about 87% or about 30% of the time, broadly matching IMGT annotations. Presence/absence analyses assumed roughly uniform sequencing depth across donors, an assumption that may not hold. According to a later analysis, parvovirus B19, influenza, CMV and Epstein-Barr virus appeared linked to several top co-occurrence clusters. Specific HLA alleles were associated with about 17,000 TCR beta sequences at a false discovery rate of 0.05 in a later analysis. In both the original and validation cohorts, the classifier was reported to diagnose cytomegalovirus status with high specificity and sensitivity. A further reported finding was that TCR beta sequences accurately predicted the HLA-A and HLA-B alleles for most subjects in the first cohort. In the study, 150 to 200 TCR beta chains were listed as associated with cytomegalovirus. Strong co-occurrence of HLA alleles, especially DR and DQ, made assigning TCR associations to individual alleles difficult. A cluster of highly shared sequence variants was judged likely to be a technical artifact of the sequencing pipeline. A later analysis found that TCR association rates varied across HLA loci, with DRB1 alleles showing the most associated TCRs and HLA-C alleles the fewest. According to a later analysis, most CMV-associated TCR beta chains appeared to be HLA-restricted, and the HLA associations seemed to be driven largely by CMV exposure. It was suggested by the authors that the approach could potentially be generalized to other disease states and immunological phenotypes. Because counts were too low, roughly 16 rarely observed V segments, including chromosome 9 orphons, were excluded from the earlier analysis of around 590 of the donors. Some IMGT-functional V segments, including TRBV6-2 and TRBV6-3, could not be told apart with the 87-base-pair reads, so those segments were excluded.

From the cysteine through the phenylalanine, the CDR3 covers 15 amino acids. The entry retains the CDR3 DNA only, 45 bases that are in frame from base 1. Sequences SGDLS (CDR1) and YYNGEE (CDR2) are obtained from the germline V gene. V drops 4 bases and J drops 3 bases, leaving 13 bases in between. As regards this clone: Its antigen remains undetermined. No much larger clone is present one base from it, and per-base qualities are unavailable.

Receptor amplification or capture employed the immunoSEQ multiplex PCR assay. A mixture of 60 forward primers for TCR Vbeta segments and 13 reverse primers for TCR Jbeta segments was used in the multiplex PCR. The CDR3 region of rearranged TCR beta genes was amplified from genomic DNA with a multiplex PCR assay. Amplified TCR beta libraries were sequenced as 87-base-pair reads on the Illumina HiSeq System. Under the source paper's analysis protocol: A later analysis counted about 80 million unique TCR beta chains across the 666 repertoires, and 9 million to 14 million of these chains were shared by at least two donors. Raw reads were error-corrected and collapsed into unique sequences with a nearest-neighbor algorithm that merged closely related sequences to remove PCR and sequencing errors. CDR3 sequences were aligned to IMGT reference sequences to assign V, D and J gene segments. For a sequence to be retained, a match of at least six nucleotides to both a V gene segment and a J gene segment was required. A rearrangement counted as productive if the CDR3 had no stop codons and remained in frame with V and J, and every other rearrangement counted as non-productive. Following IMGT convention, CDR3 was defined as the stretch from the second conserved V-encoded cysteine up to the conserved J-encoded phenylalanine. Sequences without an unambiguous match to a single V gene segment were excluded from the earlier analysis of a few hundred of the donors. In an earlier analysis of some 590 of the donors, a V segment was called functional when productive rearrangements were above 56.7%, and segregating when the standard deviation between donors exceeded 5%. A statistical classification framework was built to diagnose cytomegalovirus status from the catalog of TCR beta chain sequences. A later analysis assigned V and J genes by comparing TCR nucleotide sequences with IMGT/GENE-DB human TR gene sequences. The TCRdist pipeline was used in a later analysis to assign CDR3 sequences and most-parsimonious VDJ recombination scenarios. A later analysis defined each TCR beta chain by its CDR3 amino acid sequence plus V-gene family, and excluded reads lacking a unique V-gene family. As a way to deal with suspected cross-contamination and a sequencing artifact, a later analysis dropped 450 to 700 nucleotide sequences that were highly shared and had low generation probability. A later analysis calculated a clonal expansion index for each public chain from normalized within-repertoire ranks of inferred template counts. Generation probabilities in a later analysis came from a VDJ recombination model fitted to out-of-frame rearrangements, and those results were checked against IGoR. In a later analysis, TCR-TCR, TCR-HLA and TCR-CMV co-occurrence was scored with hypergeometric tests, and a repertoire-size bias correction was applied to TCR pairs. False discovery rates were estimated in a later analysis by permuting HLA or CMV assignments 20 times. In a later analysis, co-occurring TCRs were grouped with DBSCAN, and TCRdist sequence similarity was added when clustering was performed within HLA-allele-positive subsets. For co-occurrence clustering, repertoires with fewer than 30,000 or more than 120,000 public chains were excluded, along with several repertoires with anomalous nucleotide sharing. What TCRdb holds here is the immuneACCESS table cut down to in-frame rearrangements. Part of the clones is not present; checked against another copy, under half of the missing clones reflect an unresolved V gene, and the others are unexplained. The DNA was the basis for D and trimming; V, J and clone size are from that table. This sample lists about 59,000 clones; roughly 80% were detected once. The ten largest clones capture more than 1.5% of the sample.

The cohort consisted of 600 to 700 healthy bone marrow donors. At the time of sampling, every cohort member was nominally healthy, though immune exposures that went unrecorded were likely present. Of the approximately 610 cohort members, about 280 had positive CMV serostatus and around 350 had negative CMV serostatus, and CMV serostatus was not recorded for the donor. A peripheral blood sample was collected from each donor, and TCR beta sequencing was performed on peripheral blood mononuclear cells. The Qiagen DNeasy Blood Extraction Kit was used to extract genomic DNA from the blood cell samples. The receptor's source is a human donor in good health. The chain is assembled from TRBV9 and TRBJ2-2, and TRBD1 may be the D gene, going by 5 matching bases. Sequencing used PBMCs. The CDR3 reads CASSPRWGYTGELFF. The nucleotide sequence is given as TGTGCCAGCAGCCCACGGTGGGGCTACACCGGGGAGCTGTTTTTT.